The 29 T cell receptor beta chains listed next were all sequenced from one sample in a study of T cells after yellow fever vaccination. From the 5' RACE reads, TCRdb called clonotypes with MiXCR, one entry per CDR3 protein. The data contain around 360,000 distinct CDR3 sequences, 11% of them seen just once; the ten biggest clones take up around 20%. The source material was PBMCs, sampled on the day of the first yellow fever vaccination. The source of these receptors is a man aged 18 to 30 who received the YFV17D yellow fever vaccine.

This clonotype was detected a few times. V is TRBV5-1 and J is TRBJ2-1, with 10 bases lining up with TRBD1. Germline CDR1 SGHRS, CDR2 YFSETQ. V lost 0 bases to trimming and J lost 7 bases; unmatched junction nucleotides: 13. The CDR3 has 18 residues. CDR3 sequence reads: CASSLGPLGQGSVNEQFF. CDR3 bases: TGCGCCAGCAGCTTGGGACCGTTGGGACAGGGGAGTGTAAATGAGCAGTTCTTC.

This clonotype was counted between two and nine times. The V gene is TRBV4-1, the J gene TRBJ1-1; a possible D gene is TRBD1 (5 bases). Germline-derived CDR1 and CDR2 are MGHRA and YSYEKL. V dropped 4 bases and J dropped 3 bases, with 9 bases sitting between them. CDR3 size: 13 residues. The CDR3 DNA is TGCGCCAGCAGCCTTACAGGACACACTGAAGCTTTCTTT. Translated, it gives CASSLTGHTEAFF.

In its sample, this clonotype was seen many times. This chain links TRBV2 with TRBJ2-7, with a tentative D call TRBD2 (6 bases). CDR1 is SNHLY, CDR2 FYNNEI, per germline. V lost 6 bases, J lost 3 bases, and 9 bases lay in between. The CDR3 is 12 residues long. The CDR3 region has the DNA TGTGCCAGCAGCGGGGGAGGCTACGAGCAGTACGTC. Translating it yields CASSGGGYEQYV.

The chain links TRBV6-1 to TRBJ2-7; D gene unclear. This CDR3 is built from 16 residues. Trimming removed 8 bases from V and 0 bases from J, with 20 bases in between. The germline V gene encodes CDR1 MNHNS and CDR2 SASEGT. CDR3 region: CASGPSRVVDSYEQYF. CDR3 DNA: TGTGCCAGCGGACCGTCTAGGGTGGTCGACTCCTACGAGCAGTACTTC.

This rearrangement joins TRBV7-2 to TRBJ2-5, with TRBD1 matching 9 bases. From germline, CDR1 is SGHTA and CDR2 FQGNSA. Trimming cost V 3 bases and J 5 bases; bases outside gene matches: 7. The length of the CDR3 is 15 residues. CDR3 nucleotide sequence: TGTGCCAGCAGCTTTAACAGGGGGCTAGATGAGACCCAGTACTTC. It specifies CASSFNRGLDETQYF.

This clonotype was found a few times. The chain joins TRBV4-3 to TRBJ2-1; D may be TRBD1 (5 bases). Germline assignment: CDR1 LGHNA and CDR2 YSLEER. Trimming pared 6 bases from V and 0 bases from J, leaving 15 bases between. The CDR3 runs 16 residues. The chain's CDR3 is CASRNNRQSSYNEQFF. Written as DNA, the CDR3 is TGCGCCAGCAGAAATAATAGACAGAGCTCCTACAATGAGCAGTTCTTC.

The rearrangement joins TRBV6-2 or TRBV6-3 to TRBJ2-1; possibly TRBD1 for D (5 bases). Per germline, CDR1 MNHEY and CDR2 SVGEGT. The CDR3 has 12 amino acids. V lost 7 bases and J 6 bases, leaving 10 bases between the germline ends. CDR3 sequence (DNA): TGTGCCAGCAAAGAAAGGGGCAATGAGCAGTTCTTC. Its translation: CASKERGNEQFF.

The rearrangement links TRBV12-3 or TRBV12-4 to TRBJ1-3; D gene unclear. The V gene lost 5 bases and the J gene lost 3 bases, with 8 bases spanning the gap. This CDR3 has 13 amino acids. DNA for the CDR3: TGTGCCAGCAGTCTCACGAATGGAAACACCATATATTTT. Translation: CASSLTNGNTIYF.

The chain links TRBV7-3 to TRBJ2-5; 9 bases agree with TRBD2. Germline V CDR1 and CDR2: SGHTA, FQGTGA. The CDR3 runs 16 residues. Losses at the gene ends were 2 bases for V and 7 bases for J; bases not matched to a gene: 11. As DNA, the CDR3 is TGTGCCAGCAGCTTAGGAGGCTTGGCGGGGGGGCGGACCCAGTACTTC. Amino acid sequence: CASSLGGLAGGRTQYF.

This clonotype was counted only a few times. The chain is built from TRBV23-1 and TRBJ1-5, with D hard to call. TRBV23-1 is placed among ORFs of uncertain function. V gave up 1 base and J gave up 1 base, with 14 bases separating them. The CDR3 is 17 residues long. In nucleotides, the CDR3 is TGCGCCAGCAGTCAATTGGGCTCCCGGCGGAGCAATCAGCCCCAGCATTTT. Protein product: CASSQLGSRRSNQPQHF.

The chain is built from TRBV7-2 and TRBJ2-7, with 7 bases aligning to TRBD2. The CDR3 loop spans 17 amino acids. Germline trimming cut 5 bases from V and 2 bases from J; bases unmatched to any gene: 15. CDR1 SGHTA and CDR2 FQGNSA come from the germline V gene. The CDR3 bases are TGTGCCAGCAGCGTGGAGCCGGGACTATGGTTCACCTACGAGCAGTACGTC. This gives the protein CASSVEPGLWFTYEQYV.

This sequence joins TRBV9 and TRBJ1-1; a possible D gene is TRBD1 (5 bases). V was clipped by 0 bases and J by 11 bases, with 14 bases between them. CDR3 length: 13 residues. CDR1 is SGDLS and CDR2 is YYNGEE in the germline V gene. CDR3 bases: TGTGCCAGCAGCGTAGCTGTTGACAGTGAGGCTTTCTTT. Translating it yields CASSVAVDSEAFF.

The genes are TRBV19 and TRBJ2-7; D not resolved. V was trimmed by 4 bases and J by 6 bases, leaving 13 bases between them. This CDR3 is 13 amino acids long. Germline V gene lookup returns CDR1 LNHDA and CDR2 SQIVND (reference sequence). The DNA of the CDR3 is TGTGCCAGTAGTACCACCCAGTCTGGCGAGCAGTACTTC. Protein sequence: CASSTTQSGEQYF.

The V gene is TRBV12-3 or TRBV12-4, the J gene TRBJ2-1; D is uncertain. This CDR3 has 15 residues. Deletions cut 5 bases from V and 1 base from J, with 12 bases between. CDR3: CASSRREGSYNEQFF. DNA of the CDR3: TGTGCCAGCAGTCGACGAGAAGGTTCCTACAATGAGCAGTTCTTC.

This clonotype was seen only a few times. The J gene is TRBJ1-5, the V gene TRBV20-1, with D tentatively TRBD1 (6 bases). Per the germline V gene, CDR1 is DFQATT and CDR2 is SNEGSKA (reference sequence). The V end lost 4 bases, the J end lost 3 bases, and 10 bases lay between the germline ends. This CDR3 is built from 13 residues. Here the CDR3 reads CSAMQGPNQPQHF. The CDR3 DNA follows: TGCAGTGCTATGCAGGGGCCCAATCAGCCCCAGCATTTT.

This chain links TRBV7-2 with TRBJ1-1; D is possibly TRBD1 (5 bases). The germline gives CDR1 SGHTA, CDR2 FQGNSA. This CDR3 region has 13 residues. Trimming pared 1 base from V and 4 bases from J, leaving 7 bases between. The CDR3, as DNA: TGTGCCAGCAGCTTAGTAGGGACCACTGAAGCTTTCTTT. Amino acid sequence: CASSLVGTTEAFF.

The V gene is TRBV10-3, the J gene TRBJ2-5; D tentatively reads TRBD1 or TRBD2 (7 bases each). Germline assignment: CDR1 ENHRY and CDR2 SYGVKD. V lost 6 bases, J lost 5 bases, and 19 bases lay in between. The CDR3 length is 15 residues. The CDR3: CAIRGGDSLPETQYF. The DNA of the CDR3 is TGTGCCATCAGGGGAGGGGACAGTCTACCGGAGACCCAGTACTTC.

The J gene is TRBJ1-6, the V gene TRBV6-5; D is perhaps TRBD1 (5 bases). Germline lookup yields CDR1 MNHEY and CDR2 SVGAGI. V was clipped by 2 bases and J by 9 bases, with 5 bases between them. The CDR3 covers 12 residues. CDR3 DNA: TGTGCCAGCAGTTACGGGGGTTCACCCCTCCACTTT. Amino acid sequence: CASSYGGSPLHF.

This clonotype turned up a few times. The chain carries TRBV6-5 and TRBJ2-1; 8 bases are shared with TRBD2. J lost 2 bases, V lost 6 bases, and 9 bases had no gene match. CDR1 is MNHEY, CDR2 SVGAGI, per germline. The CDR3 length is 16 residues. The CDR3 DNA reads TGTGCCAGCAGCCTTTCGAGCGGGGGCCCCTACAATGAGCAGTTCTTC. Translated, it gives CASSLSSGGPYNEQFF.

The gene calls are TRBV5-1 and TRBJ2-3; TRBD2 might be the D (7 bases). The V gene lost 4 bases and the J gene lost 2 bases, with 17 bases spanning the gap. The CDR3 runs 16 residues. CDR1 is SGHRS and CDR2 is YFSETQ in the germline V gene. The CDR3, as DNA: TGCGCCAGCAGCCCCTTTTCGGGGGGCATCACAGATACGCAGTATTTT. As protein: CASSPFSGGITDTQYF.

The rearrangement links TRBV10-3 to TRBJ1-1; D ambiguous. The CDR3 runs to 13 residues. Germline CDR1 and CDR2: ENHRY and SYGVKD. Trimming removed 4 bases at V and 1 base at J, with 7 bases between. CDR3: CAISGTENTEAFF. The CDR3 nucleotides read TGTGCCATCAGTGGGACCGAGAACACTGAAGCTTTCTTT.

This clonotype was counted between two and nine times. The V gene is TRBV19, the J gene TRBJ1-5; D is ambiguous. V dropped 7 bases and J dropped 7 bases, with 14 bases sitting between them. The CDR3 is made up of 13 amino acids. Germline lookup yields CDR1 LNHDA and CDR2 SQIVND (reference sequence). DNA for the CDR3: TGTGCCAGTACCCAGCGGCGGGAGCAGCCCCAGCATTTT. Its translation: CASTQRREQPQHF.

There are many counts of this clonotype. This chain connects TRBV27 to TRBJ2-2; D is uncertain. The germline gives CDR1 MNHEY, CDR2 SMNVEV (reference sequence). The CDR3 sequence is 13 residues long. V dropped 7 bases and J dropped 3 bases, with 9 bases sitting between them. CDR3 protein: CASKRAHTGELFF. For the CDR3, the DNA is TGTGCCAGCAAAAGGGCCCACACCGGGGAGCTGTTTTTT.

The rearrangement uses TRBV7-6 and TRBJ2-1, with 7 nucleotides matching TRBD2. This CDR3 is 14 amino acids long. V lost 5 bases, J lost 6 bases, and 7 bases stayed unmatched. Germline CDR1 SGHVS, CDR2 FNYEAQ. CDR3 nucleotides: TGTGCCAGCAGCCCGCTAGCGGACCGCAATGAGCAGTTCTTC. Protein sequence: CASSPLADRNEQFF.

This clonotype was observed at least ten times. The rearrangement joins TRBV7-2 to TRBJ2-3, with D hard to call. The CDR3 is made up of 13 amino acids. Trimming shortened V by 5 bases and J by 7 bases, and 13 bases separated the two germline ends. Germline V lookup: CDR1 SGHTA, CDR2 FQGNSA. The CDR3 DNA sequence: TGTGCCAGCAGCCCGCCTAGTGCATATACGCAGTATTTT. Protein: CASSPPSAYTQYF.

This clonotype occurred a few times. J is TRBJ2-7 and V is TRBV7-2; 9 nucleotides line up with TRBD1. Germline V lookup: CDR1 SGHTA, CDR2 FQGNSA. The CDR3 loop spans 15 amino acids. Unmatched junction bases numbered 6, after V lost 2 bases and J lost 4 bases. In nucleotides, the CDR3 is TGTGCCAGCAGCTTACTCCGGGACAGGGTTTACGAGCAGTACTTC. Residues: CASSLLRDRVYEQYF.

V is TRBV19 and J is TRBJ2-5; no reliable D call. The CDR3 covers 14 residues. Germline-derived CDR1 and CDR2 are LNHDA and SQIVND (reference sequence). The V gene lost 3 bases and the J gene lost 4 bases, with 12 bases spanning the gap. CDR3 DNA: TGTGCCAGTAGTATGGGTGGGCAGATAGAGACCCAGTACTTC. Translation: CASSMGGQIETQYF.

V gene TRBV11-2 combines with J gene TRBJ2-1; 12 bases fit TRBD2. This CDR3 spans 18 amino acids. Looked up from germline, CDR1 is SGHAT and CDR2 is FQNNGV. V lost 3 bases, J lost 7 bases, and 13 bases stayed unmatched. CDR3 sequence reads: CASSFPSGGAKVKNEQFF. CDR3 sequence (DNA): TGTGCCAGCAGCTTCCCTAGCGGGGGGGCCAAAGTGAAAAATGAGCAGTTCTTC.

This clonotype has just a few counts. This sequence joins TRBV5-4 and TRBJ2-2, with D possibly TRBD1 on 6 matching bases. This CDR3 contains 18 residues. With 3 bases removed from V and 5 bases from J, the gap between germline ends came to 23 bases. CDR1 is SGHNT, CDR2 YYREEE, per germline (reference sequence). CDR3 amino acids: CASSSAPGTRRGTGELFF. The CDR3 DNA reads TGTGCCAGCAGCTCAGCCCCCGGGACACGGAGAGGAACCGGGGAGCTGTTTTTT.